These 30 T cell receptor beta chains originate from one sample sequenced in a study of beta chain features in type 1 diabetes. These receptors' targets are unknown. As every portion of the isolated RNA was reverse transcribed, the sequencing read expressed TCRB transcripts. Generated by immunoSEQ multiplex PCR, the TCRdb table keeps only in-frame clones and is missing some. The data show nearly 700,000 clones, with 10% to 15% seen just once and about 0.02% held by the top ten. Study-level results: Shortening of TCRB CDR3s, moderate but significant, appeared in all four CD4+ subsets of Type 1 diabetes patients.

Sequenced sample: naive CD4+ T cells from blood. Receptors were obtained from a man between 18 and 35 years old with type 1 diabetes.

This clone was detected a few times. V is TRBV30 and J is TRBJ2-3; 9 nucleotides line up with TRBD1. From germline, CDR1 is GTSNPN and CDR2 SVGIG (reference sequence). This CDR3 has 14 residues. The trim removed 3 bases at V and 5 bases at J, leaving 6 bases unmatched. The chain's CDR3 is CAWSIQGAKDTQYF. CDR3 nucleotide sequence: TGTGCCTGGAGCATACAGGGGGCAAAAGATACGCAGTATTTT.

The gene calls are TRBV5-4 and TRBJ1-2, with D uncertain. The V gene lost 3 bases and the J gene lost 4 bases, with 10 bases spanning the gap. Germline CDR1 is SGHNT and CDR2 is YYREEE (reference sequence). The CDR3 runs to 13 residues. CDR3 coding DNA: TGTGCCAGCAGCTCGGCCCCAGGCTATGGCTACACCTTC. Amino acid sequence: CASSSAPGYGYTF.

The chain joins TRBV11-2 to TRBJ2-3; D not certain. The germline V gene has CDR1 SGHAT and CDR2 FQNNGV. The CDR3 contains 15 residues. The V gene lost 1 base and the J gene lost 0 bases, with 8 bases spanning the gap. CDR3 sequence: CASSLGGTSTDTQYF. The CDR3 DNA reads as TGTGCCAGCAGCTTAGGCGGCACGAGCACAGATACGCAGTATTTT. Filled out from reference TRBV11-2 and TRBJ2-3, the complete variable domain reads EAGVAQSPRYKIIEKRQSVAFWCNPISGHATLYWYQQILGQGPKLLIQFQNNGVVDDSQLPKDRFSAERLKGVDSTLKIQPAKLEDSAVYLCASSLGGTSTDTQYFGPGTRLTVL.

This clone was detected a few times. The chain uses TRBV6-1 and TRBJ2-3; 7 positions match TRBD1. The CDR3 extends over 16 amino acids. Germline CDR1 and CDR2: MNHNS and SASEGT. V shed 4 bases, J shed 4 bases, and the junction held 11 bases outside the gene matches. The CDR3 sequence: CASSGGRGGEADTQYF. The DNA of the CDR3 is TGTGCCAGCAGTGGAGGCCGAGGGGGCGAGGCAGATACGCAGTATTTT.

V and J are TRBV19 and TRBJ2-3, with D possibly TRBD1 on 6 matching bases. The CDR3 has 13 amino acids. Germline values: CDR1 LNHDA, CDR2 SQIVND (reference sequence). Trimming removed 6 bases at V and 5 bases at J, with 12 bases between. For the CDR3, the DNA is TGTGCCAGTAGCAGTATAGGGGGAGATACGCAGTATTTT. Encoded protein: CASSSIGGDTQYF.

This clone was counted a few times. The V call is TRBV20-1, the J call TRBJ1-2; 7 bases agree with TRBD1. The CDR3 is 11 amino acids. J was trimmed by 8 bases and V by 5 bases; bases with no gene match: 5. Germline assignment: CDR1 DFQATT and CDR2 SNEGSKA (reference sequence). CDR3 DNA: TGCAGTGCTGGTACAGGGGAAGGCTACACCTTC. Translated: CSAGTGEGYTF.

Note on this clone: The same CDR3 also results from other DNA sequences found in this sample. The chain joins TRBV5-1 to TRBJ2-1, with D hard to call. Per the germline V gene, CDR1 is SGHRS and CDR2 is YFSETQ. V lost 4 bases and J 0 bases, leaving 8 bases between the germline ends. The CDR3 consists of 14 residues. DNA for the CDR3: TGCGCCAGCAGCGGCTTAAGCTCCTACAATGAGCAGTTCTTC. This sequence encodes CASSGLSSYNEQFF.

This clone was recorded a few times. The chain couples TRBV5-6 to TRBJ1-2, with D possibly matching TRBD1 (5 bases). Trimming shortened V by 4 bases and J by 3 bases, and 19 bases separated the two germline ends. CDR1 is SGHDT, CDR2 YYEEEE, per germline. The CDR3 sequence is 16 residues long. As DNA, the CDR3 is TGTGCCAGCAGCCTCCGTGGACCATTAGGGGACTATGGCTACACCTTC. The encoded protein is CASSLRGPLGDYGYTF.

Written as DNA, the CDR3 is TGTGCCAGCAGCTTACTTAGAGGGAAATCAGATCAGCCCCAGCATTTT. Translation gives CASSLLRGKSDQPQHF. The chain carries TRBV7-2 and TRBJ1-5; D not resolved. The CDR3 has 16 amino acids. V dropped 2 bases and J dropped 5 bases, with 16 bases sitting between them. From germline, CDR1 is SGHTA and CDR2 FQGNSA.

This clone has more than one count but fewer than ten. This rearrangement joins TRBV30 to TRBJ2-5; D is perhaps TRBD2 (5 bases). Germline values: CDR1 GTSNPN, CDR2 SVGIG (reference sequence). Trimming cost V 1 base and J 5 bases, with 17 bases left between them. CDR3 length equals 15 residues. The CDR3 protein is CAWSAQTLSGETQYF. The CDR3 DNA reads TGTGCCTGGAGTGCCCAGACCCTATCGGGGGAGACCCAGTACTTC.

J is TRBJ1-4 and V is TRBV30, with unresolved D. This CDR3 has 12 amino acids. Germline V gene data show CDR1 as GTSNPN and CDR2 as SVGIG (reference sequence). V lost 8 bases, J lost 8 bases, and 15 bases lay in between. Here the CDR3 DNA reads TGTGCCATGACGGAAAATGGAGAAAAACTGTTTTTT. Its translation: CAMTENGEKLFF.

J is TRBJ1-6 and V is TRBV13; D remains ambiguous. The CDR3 consists of 13 residues. CDR1 and CDR2 from the germline V gene are PRHDT and FYEKMQ (reference sequence). V dropped 1 base and J dropped 6 bases, with 4 bases sitting between them. The CDR3 loop reads CASSLDGNSPLHF. The CDR3 nucleotides read TGTGCCAGCAGCTTAGATGGTAATTCACCCCTCCACTTT. The full variable domain, completed using reference TRBV13 and TRBJ1-6, is AAGVIQSPRHLIKEKRETATLKCYPIPRHDTVYWYQQGPGQDPQFLISFYEKMQSDKGSIPDRFSAQQFSDYHSELNMSSLELGDSALYFCASSLDGNSPLHFGNGTRLTVT.

The chain employs TRBV18 and TRBJ2-3; D gene uncertain. The CDR3 sequence is 16 residues long. V lost 3 bases and J 3 bases, leaving 16 bases between the germline ends. Germline CDR1 and CDR2: KGHSH and LQKENI. The CDR3 region is CASSPAIRVGTDTQYF. The CDR3 DNA follows: TGTGCCAGCTCACCCGCCATCCGGGTGGGAACAGATACGCAGTATTTT.

The genes are TRBV5-1 and TRBJ2-2; D possibly corresponds to TRBD2 (5 bases). Looked up from germline, CDR1 is SGHRS and CDR2 is YFSETQ. This CDR3 is built from 15 residues. V gave up 7 bases and J gave up 0 bases, with 13 bases separating them. CDR3 in amino acids: CASGPEGPNTGELFF. The CDR3 coding sequence is TGCGCCAGCGGACCAGAGGGTCCGAACACCGGGGAGCTGTTTTTT.

This clone was seen only a few times. The gene calls are TRBV5-1 and TRBJ1-2; TRBD1 might be the D (5 bases). Germline V gene sequence: CDR1 SGHRS, CDR2 YFSETQ. Between the trimmed V and J ends, which lost 2 bases and 6 bases, there was a span of 17 bases. CDR3 length equals 15 residues. CDR3 sequence (DNA): TGCGCCAGCAGCTTTCAGGGACCAAACGGGGATGGCTACACCTTC. Protein: CASSFQGPNGDGYTF.

The J gene is TRBJ2-1, the V gene TRBV30, with D possibly matching TRBD2 (6 bases). Per germline, CDR1 GTSNPN and CDR2 SVGIG (reference sequence). This CDR3 is built from 12 residues. Trimming left V 3 bases short and J 12 bases short, with 15 bases between. CDR3 coding DNA: TGTGCCTGGAGCGACATGGGCGGGGCGCAGTTCTTC. It encodes CAWSDMGGAQFF.

This chain connects TRBV2 to TRBJ1-1; 7 nucleotides agree with TRBD1. Germline V gene sequence: CDR1 SNHLY, CDR2 FYNNEI. V was pared by 7 bases and J by 4 bases, with 9 bases of the junction left unmatched. The CDR3 extends over 14 amino acids. The CDR3 region has the DNA TGTGCCAGCACGGGGACAGCCATAATCACTGAAGCTTTCTTT. Protein product: CASTGTAIITEAFF.

This clone was counted between two and nine times. The genes are TRBV30 and TRBJ2-5; D may be TRBD2 (5 bases). V lost 8 bases and J lost 1, with 29 bases in between. This CDR3 region has 18 residues. In germline, CDR1 is GTSNPN, CDR2 SVGIG (reference sequence). The CDR3 spells CARVESGELIGSQETQYF. CDR3 DNA: TGTGCCAGGGTTGAGAGCGGAGAACTAATCGGTTCCCAAGAGACCCAGTACTTC.

This clone was detected only a few times. The rearrangement uses TRBV11-3 and TRBJ2-1; 9 bases align to TRBD2. The CDR3 sequence is 15 residues long. Germline V CDR1 and CDR2: SGHNT, YENEEA. With 5 bases clipped from V and 5 bases from J, the junction kept 7 bases outside the gene matches. The CDR3 DNA reads as TGTGCCAGCAGCCGAATAGCGGGGGCTAACAATGAGCAGTTCTTC. This codes for CASSRIAGANNEQFF.

This clone was seen more than once but under ten times. The J gene is TRBJ1-3, the V gene TRBV7-9, with a possible D match to TRBD1 (5 bases). The CDR3 is 12 amino acids. CDR1 is SEHNR and CDR2 is FQNEAQ in the germline V gene (reference sequence). V lost 9 bases and J lost 7, with 13 bases in between. CDR3 DNA sequence: TGTGCCAGTCCGGGCAGGGCCAACACCATATATTTT. Its protein is CASPGRANTIYF.

This clone was counted between two and nine times. V and J are TRBV5-1 and TRBJ2-5, with TRBD2 matching 12 bases. CDR1 and CDR2 (germline): SGHRS, YFSETQ. The trim removed 6 bases at V and 4 bases at J, leaving 13 bases unmatched. CDR3 length equals 17 residues. The CDR3 DNA reads TGCGCCAGCATCGAGAATTCTAGCGGGGGGGCCGGAGAGACCCAGTACTTC. Its translation: CASIENSSGGAGETQYF.

This clone came up a few times. The rearrangement joins TRBV10-3 to TRBJ2-7, with TRBD1 matching over 8 bases. This CDR3 spans 14 amino acids. Germline CDR1 and CDR2: ENHRY and SYGVKD. V lost 10 bases and J lost 0; bases outside the gene matches: 8. The CDR3: CASNRQGISYEQYF. CDR3 nucleotides: TGTGCCAGCAACAGACAGGGGATCTCCTACGAGCAGTACTTC.

This clone has a handful of counts. This chain joins TRBV27 and TRBJ2-7; 8 nucleotides line up with TRBD1. There are 14 residues in the CDR3. Germline V gene sequence: CDR1 MNHEY, CDR2 SMNVEV (reference sequence). Trimming at V came to 2 bases and at J to 4 bases, leaving 4 bases not matched to a gene. This CDR3 is CASSLDRGQYEQYF. For the CDR3, the DNA is TGTGCCAGCAGTTTAGACAGGGGTCAGTACGAGCAGTACTTC.

This clone was counted a few times. The V and J genes are TRBV2 and TRBJ1-2; D ambiguous. Germline lookup yields CDR1 SNHLY and CDR2 FYNNEI. The V and J ends lost 3 bases and 1 base respectively, with 9 bases between them. This CDR3 spans 14 amino acids. As DNA, the CDR3 is TGTGCCAGCAGTGACCAAAGTATTAACTATGGCTACACCTTC. Residues: CASSDQSINYGYTF.

The chain uses TRBV10-1 and TRBJ2-3; tentatively, D is TRBD2 (6 bases). The CDR3 is made up of 15 amino acids. CDR1 is WNHNN and CDR2 is SYGVQD in the germline V gene (reference sequence). Trimming removed 0 bases at V and 1 base at J, with 8 bases between. The CDR3 here is CASSESSGGTDTQYF. CDR3 DNA sequence: TGCGCCAGCAGTGAGTCGTCGGGGGGCACAGATACGCAGTATTTT.

The gene calls are TRBV9 and TRBJ1-2; tentatively, D is TRBD1 (6 bases). The length of the CDR3 is 15 residues. The germline gives CDR1 SGDLS, CDR2 YYNGEE. V lost 0 bases and J 4 bases, leaving 13 bases between the germline ends. CDR3 protein: CASSVDRAEIYGYTF. The CDR3 DNA reads TGTGCCAGCAGCGTAGACAGGGCGGAGATCTATGGCTACACCTTC.

This clone was recorded a few times. The genes are TRBV28 and TRBJ1-6, with 7 positions matching TRBD1. Germline V gene sequence: CDR1 MDHEN, CDR2 SYDVKM. The CDR3 has 15 amino acids. The trim removed 6 bases at V and 4 bases at J, leaving 6 bases unmatched. CDR3 coding DNA: TGTGCCAGCAGATCAGACAGGGTTTATAATTCACCCCTCCACTTT. Its translation: CASRSDRVYNSPLHF.

This CDR3 is CAITKNTISYNEQFF. The DNA for the CDR3 is TGTGCCATCACCAAAAACACCATCTCCTACAATGAGCAGTTCTTC. V and J are TRBV10-3 and TRBJ2-1, with D uncertain. Trimming took off 7 bases at V and 0 bases at J, with 13 bases between the two ends. Germline V gene data show CDR1 as ENHRY and CDR2 as SYGVKD. This CDR3 is 15 amino acids long.

This clone was seen only a few times. This sequence joins TRBV7-9 and TRBJ2-7; D uncertain. CDR3 size: 14 residues. Germline CDR1 reads SEHNR; CDR2 reads FQNEAQ (reference sequence). Trimming removed 2 bases from V and 3 bases from J, with 11 bases in between. The CDR3 sequence is CASSLSELSYEQYF. The CDR3 DNA reads TGTGCCAGCAGCTTATCTGAACTGAGCTACGAGCAGTACTTC.

The rearrangement joins TRBV6-5 to TRBJ2-3; D is perhaps TRBD2 (5 bases). CDR1 is MNHEY, CDR2 SVGAGI, per germline. Deletions cut 1 base from V and 4 bases from J, with 12 bases between. This CDR3 contains 15 residues. The CDR3 DNA follows: TGTGCCAGCAGTTACTTAGTCGGTAGCGCAGATACGCAGTATTTT. Translating it yields CASSYLVGSADTQYF.